The present TCR beta chain was sequenced within a study of blood T cell repertoires in COVID-19 (dated by TCRdb to about 2020). The study in broad terms: Samples covering the acute and convalescent phases of COVID-19 were provided by collaborators in the United States, Italy and Spain. The sample metadata nearly always contained a de-identified subject ID, COVID-19 status, age in years and sex. Where available, HLA class I and class II types were obtained from metadata supplied by the sample provider rather than from assay-based typing. The repertoires were released in a freely available public database intended as a resource for research on the immune response to SARS-CoV-2. The dataset comprised deeply sampled blood TCRbeta repertoires from subjects exposed to, actively infected with, or recovered from COVID-19. The samples were drawn from two sources: the first 160 participants of the ongoing ImmuneRACE study, and 1,000 to 1,500 subjects contributed by 6 global collaborators. The material from the prospective study consisted of cDNA or gDNA derived from T cells, B-cell-depleted T cells, or PBMCs.

Participants in the prospective study were enrolled through a virtual design, were aged roughly 18 to 100 years, and lived in roughly 26 United States geographic areas. In the prospective study, cohorts were assigned on the basis of participant-reported clinical history obtained from a screening survey and a study questionnaire. Recovered participants in ImmuneRACE Cohort 3 were defined by two consecutive negative NP/OP PCR tests, clearance by a healthcare professional, or resolution of symptoms. Each participant in the prospective study had whole blood, serum and a nasopharyngeal or oropharyngeal swab collected by mobile phlebotomists. Prospective study participants could optionally give additional blood draws and questionnaires over an approximately two-month period. Prospective study blood samples were shipped either frozen or at room temperature before DNA extraction. The germline V gene yields MNHEY for CDR1 and SVGAGI for CDR2. Ends trimmed: V by 7 bases, J by 5 bases; bases unmatched to a gene: 11. The CDR3, from cysteine to phenylalanine, totals 15 residues. Left in the record is the CDR3 DNA by itself, 45 bases read in frame from the first base.

Broader findings and caveats from the paper: How much clinical and demographic metadata was included differed by source and by participant, and the metadata was provided uncurated.

About this clone: Which antigen it targets is not known. No per-base quality is available; no much larger clone lies one base away.

The immunoSEQ Assay, a bias-controlled multiplex PCR, was used to amplify TCRbeta CDR3 regions from genomic DNA. From the authors' description of their analysis: The number of nucleated cells in each sample was estimated by amplification of reference gene primers within the assay. To quantify the absolute abundance of each unique TCRbeta CDR3 rearrangement, sequence reads were collapsed and filtered. Productive Simpson clonality was computed per sample as the square root of Simpson's diversity index over productive rearrangements. The table was pulled from immuneACCESS by TCRdb, which kept in-frame rearrangements only. Such tables lose some clones; where checked, under half of the loss comes from unresolved V genes, and the rest has no known cause. That table is the source of V, J and clone size, and D and trimming were worked out from the DNA. A total of around 270,000 clones appear in this sample, roughly 88% of them only once. The ten largest make up approximately 4% of the sample.

This clonotype was sampled from a woman aged 30 to 39 who had recovered from COVID-19. The V and J genes are TRBV6-5 and TRBJ2-7, with 10 bases in between that match TRBD1. Sample: PBMCs or T cells enriched from blood (not recorded which). The DNA sequence is TGTGCCAGCACCGAACCGGGACAGGGGAAAAACGAGCAGTACTTC. It translates as CASTEPGQGKNEQYF.